The next 25 T cell receptor beta chains were all read from a single sample in a study of cytomegalovirus exposure and HLA in healthy donors. The PCR ran on 60 Vbeta and 13 Jbeta primers. The protocol was immunoSEQ multiplex PCR, while the TCRdb copy is restricted to in-frame clones and leaves out a portion. The table shows about 130,000 clones, with roughly 78% occurring only once. What was sequenced was PBMCs. Source of these receptors: a man between 25 and 39 years old in good health and CMV-seronegative.

The chain employs TRBV4-1 and TRBJ2-7; a weak D match, TRBD1 (7 bases). The CDR3 spans 15 residues. Deletions cut 0 bases from V and 5 bases from J, with 14 bases between. In germline, CDR1 is MGHRA, CDR2 YSYEKL. The CDR3 DNA sequence: TGCGCCAGCAGCCAAGATCCAGGGGGGCTGAACGAGCAGTACTTC. Protein sequence: CASSQDPGGLNEQYF.

The genes are TRBV30 and TRBJ2-3, with 13 positions matching TRBD2. Germline V gene sequence: CDR1 GTSNPN, CDR2 SVGIG (reference sequence). The CDR3 length is 16 residues. The junction had 3 bases not matched to a gene; V was cut back by 2 bases and J by 1 base. DNA for the CDR3: TGTGCCTGGAGTACTGGACTAGCGGGAGGCACAGATACGCAGTATTTT. Translated, it gives CAWSTGLAGGTDTQYF.

This sequence joins TRBV4-2 and TRBJ2-5; no firm D call. V lost 4 bases, J lost 4 bases, and 13 bases lay in between. CDR1 and CDR2 (germline): LGHNA, YNFKEQ. The CDR3 is 14 residues long. Here the CDR3 DNA reads TGTGCCAGCAGCCCAAACATGGGCCGAGAGACCCAGTACTTC. This translates into CASSPNMGRETQYF.

In this sample, this clone turned up once. This chain connects TRBV7-9 to TRBJ2-1; 10 bases are a match to TRBD2. J was trimmed by 7 bases and V by 5 bases; bases with no gene match: 11. Germline lookup yields CDR1 SEHNR and CDR2 FQNEAQ (reference sequence). The CDR3 runs to 16 residues. CDR3 nucleotides: TGTGCCAGCAGCCCAACCCCTAGCGGGAGTTTGAATGAGCAGTTCTTC. Amino acid sequence: CASSPTPSGSLNEQFF.

The rearrangement uses TRBV7-2 and TRBJ1-6; TRBD1 might be the D (5 bases). Germline CDR1 SGHTA, CDR2 FQGNSA. Trimming pared 0 bases from V and 10 bases from J, leaving 13 bases between. This CDR3 is built from 15 residues. DNA of the CDR3: TGTGCCAGCAGCTTAGCAGGCAGGGCTTGGTCACCCCTCCACTTT. Its translation: CASSLAGRAWSPLHF.

The chain employs TRBV27 and TRBJ2-3; the D is unclear. There are 13 residues in the CDR3. CDR1 is MNHEY and CDR2 is SMNVEV in the germline V gene (reference sequence). Trimming shortened V by 3 bases and J by 0 bases, and 4 bases separated the two germline ends. The CDR3, as DNA: TGTGCCAGCAGTTTTCTTAGCACAGATACGCAGTATTTT. Translating it yields CASSFLSTDTQYF.

The rearrangement uses TRBV7-9 and TRBJ2-7; TRBD1 is a possible D gene (5 bases). CDR1 and CDR2 (germline): SEHNR, FQNEAQ (reference sequence). CDR3 length: 14 amino acids. The V end was cut by 3 bases, the J end by 2 bases, with 11 bases between. CDR3 nucleotides: TGTGCCAGCAGCTTGACAACAGGTACCTACGAGCAGTACTTC. It encodes CASSLTTGTYEQYF.

The V and J genes are TRBV19 and TRBJ2-1, with 9 nucleotides matching TRBD1. The germline V gene has CDR1 LNHDA and CDR2 SQIVND (reference sequence). This CDR3 spans 14 amino acids. V shed 5 bases and J 6 bases; nucleotides not matched to a gene: 5. CDR3 in amino acids: CASSLGTGINEQFF. In DNA, the CDR3 is TGTGCCAGTAGTCTCGGGACAGGGATCAATGAGCAGTTCTTC. The full variable domain, completed using reference TRBV19 and TRBJ2-1, is DGGITQSPKYLFRKEGQNVTLSCEQNLNHDAMYWYRQDPGQGLRLIYYSQIVNDFQKGDIAEGYSVSREKKESFPLTVTSAQKNPTAFYLCASSLGTGINEQFFGPGTRLTVL.

The V call is TRBV5-1, the J call TRBJ2-1; possibly TRBD2 for D (5 bases). CDR3 length: 15 amino acids. V dropped 5 bases and J dropped 6 bases, with 18 bases sitting between them. Germline assignment: CDR1 SGHRS and CDR2 YFSETQ. The CDR3 DNA reads as TGCGCCAGCAGTCCCCACGGAGGAGTGGGCAATGAGCAGTTCTTC. Protein product: CASSPHGGVGNEQFF.

This rearrangement joins TRBV5-6 to TRBJ2-2; 7 bases are a match to TRBD1. Germline CDR1 and CDR2: SGHDT and YYEEEE. Trimming took 2 bases from V and 5 from J; bases not matched to a gene: 9. There are 16 residues in the CDR3. CDR3 region: CASSFVVTGITGELFF. The DNA for the CDR3 is TGTGCCAGCAGCTTCGTCGTGACAGGGATTACCGGGGAGCTGTTTTTT.

This clone has only a few counts. This rearrangement joins TRBV7-2 to TRBJ1-5, with D perhaps TRBD1 (6 bases). Trimming took off 5 bases at V and 7 bases at J, with 18 bases between the two ends. This CDR3 contains 15 residues. Germline CDR1 reads SGHTA; CDR2 reads FQGNSA. The CDR3 DNA follows: TGTGCCAGCAGCACCATGGGACACAGCCTCCAGCCCCAGCATTTT. Its translation is CASSTMGHSLQPQHF.

This chain uses TRBV6-1 with TRBJ2-3; maybe TRBD1 (6 bases). CDR1 is MNHNS, CDR2 SASEGT, per germline. This CDR3 is built from 15 residues. The germline V and J ends were trimmed by 3 bases and 0 bases, with 10 bases remaining between them. The CDR3 bases are TGTGCCAGCAGTGATGCAGGGGCGAGCACAGATACGCAGTATTTT. This codes for CASSDAGASTDTQYF.

The chain links TRBV5-4 to TRBJ2-1; 10 bases agree with TRBD1. Per the germline V gene, CDR1 is SGHNT and CDR2 is YYREEE (reference sequence). This CDR3 region has 15 residues. J lost 6 bases, V lost 1 base, and 4 bases had no gene match. CDR3 sequence: CASSLQGQGSNEQFF. CDR3 nucleotides: TGTGCCAGCAGCTTGCAGGGACAGGGGTCCAATGAGCAGTTCTTC.

V and J are TRBV12-5 and TRBJ2-2; 7 positions agree with TRBD1. The CDR3 has 16 residues. J gave up 1 base and V 5 bases, and 7 bases lay outside the gene matches. Germline loops: CDR1 LGHNT, CDR2 FRNRAP. The chain's CDR3 is CASGVDRAKNTGELFF. Here the CDR3 DNA reads TGTGCTAGTGGTGTTGACAGGGCCAAGAACACCGGGGAGCTGTTTTTT. Full variable domain (rest looked up from reference TRBV12-5 and TRBJ2-2): DARVTQTPRHKVTEMGQEVTMRCQPILGHNTVFWYRQTMMQGLELLAYFRNRAPLDDSGMPKDRFSAEMPDATLATLKIQPSEPRDSAVYFCASGVDRAKNTGELFFGEGSRLTVL.

This clone was counted a single time. The chain recombines TRBV28 with TRBJ1-1; the match to TRBD1 covers 9 bases. The V gene's germline CDR1 is MDHEN and CDR2 SYDVKM. J was trimmed by 4 bases and V by 7 bases; bases with no gene match: 4. CDR3 length equals 13 residues. The DNA for the CDR3 is TGTGCCAGCAAAGGACAGGGGATCACTGAAGCTTTCTTT. It yields the protein CASKGQGITEAFF.

V gene TRBV4-3 combines with J gene TRBJ1-5; D is unclear. Germline assignment: CDR1 LGHNA and CDR2 YSLEER. Between the trimmed V and J ends, which lost 5 bases and 0 bases, there was a span of 11 bases. The CDR3 totals 15 residues. This chain's CDR3 is CASSLWANSNQPQHF. The CDR3 nucleotides are TGCGCCAGCAGCTTATGGGCTAATAGCAATCAGCCCCAGCATTTT.

This clone appeared a few times. This chain connects TRBV4-3 to TRBJ2-7; TRBD1 agrees at 7 bases. The CDR3 is made up of 16 amino acids. The J segment lost 0 bases and the V segment lost 1 base, leaving 6 bases of the junction unmatched. The germline gives CDR1 LGHNA, CDR2 YSLEER. The CDR3 sequence: CASSQVYGDSSYEQYF. Written as DNA, the CDR3 is TGCGCCAGCAGCCAAGTGTACGGGGACAGCTCCTACGAGCAGTACTTC.

This clone was seen a handful of times. The chain recombines TRBV29-1 with TRBJ2-3; D is unclear. Between the trimmed V and J ends, which lost 4 bases and 2 bases, there was a span of 10 bases. In germline, CDR1 is SQVTM, CDR2 ANQGSEA. This CDR3 has 13 residues. The CDR3, as DNA: TGCAGCGTTGGCTTACAGTACACAGATACGCAGTATTTT. Its translation is CSVGLQYTDTQYF.

This rearrangement joins TRBV10-3 to TRBJ2-5, with TRBD1 matching over 7 bases. This CDR3 contains 14 residues. Per germline, CDR1 ENHRY and CDR2 SYGVKD. The junction had 2 bases not matched to a gene; V was cut back by 0 bases and J by 4 bases. CDR3 residues: CAISESRTGETQYF. In DNA, the CDR3 is TGTGCCATCAGTGAGTCGAGGACAGGAGAGACCCAGTACTTC.

V is TRBV7-2 and J is TRBJ2-3, with TRBD1 as a possible D gene (6 bases). CDR1 SGHTA and CDR2 FQGNSA come from the germline V gene. V was clipped by 4 bases and J by 1 base, with 9 bases between them. The CDR3 has 14 amino acids. CDR3 nucleotide sequence: TGTGCCAGCAGCTCGAAGGGGGGCACAGATACGCAGTATTTT. Translated: CASSSKGGTDTQYF.

Regarding this clone: Other nucleotide sequences from this sample produce the same CDR3. The J gene is TRBJ2-7, the V gene TRBV7-9, with D unclear. The germline V gene encodes CDR1 SEHNR and CDR2 FQNEAQ (reference sequence). The CDR3 sequence is 13 residues long. V shed 1 base and J shed 0 bases, with 4 bases lying between them. The CDR3 DNA is TGTGCCAGCAGCTTAGTCTCCTCCTACGAGCAGTACTTC. Protein sequence: CASSLVSSYEQYF.

The rearrangement joins TRBV10-3 to TRBJ2-3; 8 bases are shared with TRBD2. The CDR3 has 15 residues. The germline V gene has CDR1 ENHRY and CDR2 SYGVKD. Unmatched junction bases numbered 6, after V lost 4 bases and J lost 3 bases. CDR3: CAISGGAGVTDTQYF. CDR3 nucleotides: TGTGCCATCAGTGGAGGAGCGGGAGTGACAGATACGCAGTATTTT.

The chain has TRBV6-6 and TRBJ1-5, with 7 bases fitting TRBD1. The CDR3 consists of 15 residues. CDR1 and CDR2 from the germline V gene are MNHNY and SVGAGI (reference sequence). The J segment lost 5 bases and the V segment lost 8 bases, leaving 12 bases of the junction unmatched. Here the CDR3 reads CASGRRGTVDQPQHF. In DNA form, the CDR3 reads TGTGCCAGCGGAAGACGCGGGACAGTTGATCAGCCCCAGCATTTT.

This chain joins TRBV7-2 and TRBJ2-7, with TRBD2 as a possible D gene (6 bases). Trimming cost V 1 base and J 7 bases, with 17 bases left between them. The CDR3 spans 15 residues. CDR1 SGHTA and CDR2 FQGNSA come from the germline V gene. The CDR3, as DNA: TGTGCCAGCAGCTTAGGCGGGGCACTGGTTTTTGAGCAGTACTTC. Translated, it gives CASSLGGALVFEQYF. Full variable domain (missing parts from reference TRBV7-2 and TRBJ2-7): GAGVSQSPSNKVTEKGKDVELRCDPISGHTALYWYRQSLGQGLEFLIYFQGNSAPDKSGLPSDRFSAERTGGSVSTLTIQRTQQEDSAVYLCASSLGGALVFEQYFGPGTRLTVT.

CDR3: CASSPSGQGGTQYF. The DNA of the CDR3 is TGCGCCAGCAGCCCCTCGGGCCAGGGCGGGACCCAGTACTTC. V is TRBV4-3 and J is TRBJ2-5; TRBD1 might be the D (5 bases). Germline loops: CDR1 LGHNA, CDR2 YSLEER. This CDR3 region has 14 residues. The V gene lost 4 bases and the J gene lost 7 bases, with 16 bases spanning the gap.